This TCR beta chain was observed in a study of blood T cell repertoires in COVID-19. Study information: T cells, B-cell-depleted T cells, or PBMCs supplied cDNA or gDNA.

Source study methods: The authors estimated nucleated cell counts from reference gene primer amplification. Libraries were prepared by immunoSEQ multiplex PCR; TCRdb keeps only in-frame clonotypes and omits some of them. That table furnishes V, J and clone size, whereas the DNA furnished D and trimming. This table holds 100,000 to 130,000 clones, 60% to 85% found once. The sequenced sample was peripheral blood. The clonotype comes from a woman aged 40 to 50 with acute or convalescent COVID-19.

CDR3 residues: CASSRTGEGNTEAFF. CDR3 nucleotides: TGTGCCAGCTCACGGACAGGGGAGGGGAACACTGAAGCTTTCTTT. The V gene is TRBV18, the J gene TRBJ1-1; 9 nucleotides line up with TRBD1. This CDR3 is 15 amino acids long. V was pared by 4 bases and J by 1 base, with 4 bases of the junction left unmatched. Germline loops: CDR1 KGHSH, CDR2 LQKENI. Together with reference TRBV18 and TRBJ1-1, the CDR3 gives the full variable domain: NAGVMQNPRHLVRRRGQEARLRCSPMKGHSHVYWYRQLPEEGLKFMVYLQKENIIDESGMPKERFSAEFPKEGPSILRIQQVVRGDSAAYFCASSRTGEGNTEAFFGQGTRLTVV.